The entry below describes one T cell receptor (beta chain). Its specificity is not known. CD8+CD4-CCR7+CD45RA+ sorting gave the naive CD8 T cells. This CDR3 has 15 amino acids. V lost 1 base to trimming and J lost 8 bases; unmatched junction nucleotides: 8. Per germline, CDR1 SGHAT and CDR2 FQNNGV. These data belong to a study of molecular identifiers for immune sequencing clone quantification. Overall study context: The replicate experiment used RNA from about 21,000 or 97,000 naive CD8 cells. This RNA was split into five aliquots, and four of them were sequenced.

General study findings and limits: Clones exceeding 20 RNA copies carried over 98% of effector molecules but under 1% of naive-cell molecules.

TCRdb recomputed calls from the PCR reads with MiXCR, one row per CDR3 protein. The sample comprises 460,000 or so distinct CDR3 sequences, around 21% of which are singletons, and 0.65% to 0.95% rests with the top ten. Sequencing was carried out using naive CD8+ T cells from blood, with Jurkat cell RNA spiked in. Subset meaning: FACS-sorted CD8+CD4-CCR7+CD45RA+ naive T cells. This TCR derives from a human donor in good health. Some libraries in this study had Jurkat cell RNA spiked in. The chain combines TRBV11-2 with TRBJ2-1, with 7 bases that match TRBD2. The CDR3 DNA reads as TGTGCCAGCAGCTTAGGGGGGGGTTATGGTGATGAGCAGTTCTTC. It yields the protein CASSLGGGYGDEQFF.